This T cell receptor beta chain was sequenced for a study of blood T cell repertoires in COVID-19. The wider study: Donors in the United States, Italy and Spain gave samples during acute or convalescent COVID-19. From T cells, B-cell-depleted T cells, or PBMCs came the material, which was cDNA or gDNA.

Cohort allocation depended upon clinical history that participants reported. Source study methods: How many nucleated cells were present was estimated from reference gene primer amplification. TCRdb keeps only in-frame clones here, not all; method: immunoSEQ multiplex PCR. V, J and clone size derive from that table, while D and trimming were established from the DNA sequence. The sample gives fewer than 500,000 clones, roughly 87% of which show up once; roughly 1.9% is in the top ten. The CDR3 totals 14 residues. Per the germline V gene, CDR1 is MDHEN and CDR2 is SYDVKM. The trim removed 6 bases at V and 2 bases at J, leaving 6 bases unmatched.

The sequencing input was PBMCs or T cells enriched from blood (not recorded which). The TCR originated in a woman aged 18-29 years with acute COVID-19. This chain joins TRBV28 and TRBJ2-7; 8 bases map to TRBD2. The CDR3 sequence is CASRASGYPYEQYF. The CDR3 nucleotides are TGTGCCAGCAGGGCTAGCGGGTACCCCTACGAGCAGTACTTC.